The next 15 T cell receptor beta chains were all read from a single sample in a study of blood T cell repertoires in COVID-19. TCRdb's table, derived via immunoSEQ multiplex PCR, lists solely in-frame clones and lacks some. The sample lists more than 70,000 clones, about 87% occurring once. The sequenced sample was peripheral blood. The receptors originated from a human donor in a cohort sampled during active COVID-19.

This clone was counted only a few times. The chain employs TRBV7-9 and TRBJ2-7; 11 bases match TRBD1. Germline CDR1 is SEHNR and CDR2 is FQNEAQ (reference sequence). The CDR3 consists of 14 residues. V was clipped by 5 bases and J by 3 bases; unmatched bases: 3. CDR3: CASSTGTGGYEQYF. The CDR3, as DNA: TGTGCCAGCAGCACGGGGACAGGGGGCTACGAGCAGTACTTC.

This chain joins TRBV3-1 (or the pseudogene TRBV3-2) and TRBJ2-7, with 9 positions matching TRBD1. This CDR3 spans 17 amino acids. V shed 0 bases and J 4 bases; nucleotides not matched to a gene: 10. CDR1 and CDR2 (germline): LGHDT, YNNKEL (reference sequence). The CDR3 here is CASSQEWPGQGRYEQYF. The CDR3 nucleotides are TGTGCCAGCAGCCAAGAATGGCCGGGACAGGGCCGGTACGAGCAGTACTTC.

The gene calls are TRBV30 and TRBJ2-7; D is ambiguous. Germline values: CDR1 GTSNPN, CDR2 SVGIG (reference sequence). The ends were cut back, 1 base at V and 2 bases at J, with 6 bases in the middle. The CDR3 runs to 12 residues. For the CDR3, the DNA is TGTGCCTGGAGTGAACTGGCCTACGAGCAGTACTTC. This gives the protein CAWSELAYEQYF.

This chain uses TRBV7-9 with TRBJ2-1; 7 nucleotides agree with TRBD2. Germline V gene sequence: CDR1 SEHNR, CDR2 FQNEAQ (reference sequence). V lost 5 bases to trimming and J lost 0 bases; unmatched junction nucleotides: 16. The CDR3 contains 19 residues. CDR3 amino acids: CASSTRDYRTKSSYNEQFF. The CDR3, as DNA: TGTGCCAGCAGCACCCGGGACTACAGGACAAAGAGCTCCTACAATGAGCAGTTCTTC. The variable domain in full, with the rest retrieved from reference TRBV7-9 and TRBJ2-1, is DTGVSQNPRHKITKRGQNVTFRCDPISEHNRLYWYRQTLGQGPEFLTYFQNEAQLEKSRLLSDRFSAERPKGSFSTLEIQRTEQGDSAMYLCASSTRDYRTKSSYNEQFFGPGTRLTVL.

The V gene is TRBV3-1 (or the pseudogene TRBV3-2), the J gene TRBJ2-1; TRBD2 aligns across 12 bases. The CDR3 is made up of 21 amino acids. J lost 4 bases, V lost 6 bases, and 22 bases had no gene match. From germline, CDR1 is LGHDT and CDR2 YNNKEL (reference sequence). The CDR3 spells CASRKGTGQILAGGIYNEQFF. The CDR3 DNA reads TGTGCCAGCAGAAAGGGGACAGGGCAAATCCTAGCGGGAGGGATATACAATGAGCAGTTCTTC.

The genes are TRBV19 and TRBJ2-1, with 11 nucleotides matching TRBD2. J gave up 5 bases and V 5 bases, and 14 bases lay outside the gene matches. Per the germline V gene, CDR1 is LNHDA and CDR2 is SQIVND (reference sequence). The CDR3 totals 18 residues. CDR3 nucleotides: TGTGCCAGTAGTCGACCGGGACTAGCGGCCCACCCGAACAATGAGCAGTTCTTC. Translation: CASSRPGLAAHPNNEQFF.

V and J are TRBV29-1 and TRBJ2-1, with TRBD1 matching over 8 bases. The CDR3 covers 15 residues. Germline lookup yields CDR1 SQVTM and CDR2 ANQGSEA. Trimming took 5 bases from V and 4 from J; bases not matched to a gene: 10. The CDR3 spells CSVTSMDRVYNEQFF. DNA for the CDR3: TGCAGCGTTACCTCCATGGACAGGGTATACAATGAGCAGTTCTTC.

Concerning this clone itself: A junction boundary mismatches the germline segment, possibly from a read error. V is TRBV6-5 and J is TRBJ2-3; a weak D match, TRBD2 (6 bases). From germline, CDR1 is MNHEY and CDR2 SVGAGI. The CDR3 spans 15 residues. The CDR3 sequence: CASSISSGLTGTQYF. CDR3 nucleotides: TGTGCCAGCAGTATATCAAGCGGGCTCACAGGTACGCAGTATTTT.

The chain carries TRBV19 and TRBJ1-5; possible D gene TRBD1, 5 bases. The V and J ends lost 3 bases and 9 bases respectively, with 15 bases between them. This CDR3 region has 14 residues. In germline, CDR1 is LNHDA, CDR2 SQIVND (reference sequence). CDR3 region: CASSIWRGRGPQHF. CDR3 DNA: TGTGCCAGTAGTATCTGGAGGGGTCGGGGGCCCCAGCATTTT.

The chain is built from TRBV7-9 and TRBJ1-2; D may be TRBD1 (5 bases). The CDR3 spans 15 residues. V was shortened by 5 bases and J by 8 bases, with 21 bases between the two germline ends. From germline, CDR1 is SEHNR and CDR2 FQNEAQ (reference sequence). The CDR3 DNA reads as TGTGCCAGCAGCGTCGGGACTACATCAATTGAAGGCTACACCTTC. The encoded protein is CASSVGTTSIEGYTF.

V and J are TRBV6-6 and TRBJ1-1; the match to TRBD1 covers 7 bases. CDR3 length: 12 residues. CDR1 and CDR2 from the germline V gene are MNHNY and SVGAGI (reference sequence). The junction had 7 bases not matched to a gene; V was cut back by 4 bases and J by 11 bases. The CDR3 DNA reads TGTGCCAGCAGTTCCCGACAGGGTGACGCTTTCTTT. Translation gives CASSSRQGDAFF.

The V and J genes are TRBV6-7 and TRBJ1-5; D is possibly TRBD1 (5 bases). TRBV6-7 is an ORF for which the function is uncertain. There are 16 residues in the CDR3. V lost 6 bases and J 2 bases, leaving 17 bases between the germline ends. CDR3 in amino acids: CASRARRGLGNQPQHF. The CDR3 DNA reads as TGTGCCAGCAGGGCCCGAAGGGGTTTGGGCAATCAGCCCCAGCATTTT.

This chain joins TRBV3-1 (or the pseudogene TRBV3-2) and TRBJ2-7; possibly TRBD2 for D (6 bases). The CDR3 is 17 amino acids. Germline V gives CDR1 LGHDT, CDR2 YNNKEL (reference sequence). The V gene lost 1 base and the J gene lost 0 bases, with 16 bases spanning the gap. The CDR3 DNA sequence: TGTGCCAGCAGCCAAGCCCTCGGGGGTGGATTCTCCTACGAGCAGTACTTC. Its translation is CASSQALGGGFSYEQYF.

CDR3 protein: CASSLGVTGGFTGELFF. As DNA, the CDR3 is TGCGCCAGCAGCTTGGGTGTGACAGGGGGATTCACCGGGGAGCTGTTTTTT. The chain couples TRBV5-1 to TRBJ2-2; 9 positions agree with TRBD1. Germline CDR1 reads SGHRS; CDR2 reads YFSETQ. The CDR3 covers 17 residues. Trimming took 0 bases from V and 4 from J; bases not matched to a gene: 7.

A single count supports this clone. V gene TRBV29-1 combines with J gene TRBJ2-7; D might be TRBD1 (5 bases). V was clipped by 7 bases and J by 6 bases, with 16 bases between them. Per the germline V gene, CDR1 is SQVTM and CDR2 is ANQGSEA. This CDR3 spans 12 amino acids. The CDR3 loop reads CSAQRTLSEQYF. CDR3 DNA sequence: TGCAGCGCCCAACGGACATTATCCGAGCAGTACTTC.